A single sample is the source of the 20 T cell receptor beta chains below, sequenced in a study of CD8 T cells in Susac syndrome. RNA was extracted with the RNeasy kit, and a quantity of about 0.45 to 1 ug was reverse transcribed using random hexamers. MiXCR was run by TCRdb on the immunoSEQ multiplex PCR reads, yielding one entry per CDR3 protein. This table has roughly 200,000 distinct CDR3 sequences, 95% appearing once. Sequencing used CD4+ T cells from PBMCs. The source of these receptors is a human donor with multiple sclerosis.

This chain links TRBV29-1 with TRBJ2-1, with a tentative D call TRBD1 (6 bases). V lost 7 bases to trimming and J lost 3 bases, with 13 bases between them. CDR3 length: 13 amino acids. CDR1 and CDR2 from the germline V gene are SQVTM and ANQGSEA. The CDR3 sequence: CSALQGFYNEQFF. The DNA for the CDR3 is TGCAGCGCCTTACAGGGCTTCTACAATGAGCAGTTCTTC.

This chain links TRBV29-1 with TRBJ2-2; a possible D gene is TRBD1 (5 bases). V was clipped by 5 bases and J by 0 bases, with 10 bases between them. The germline V gene encodes CDR1 SQVTM and CDR2 ANQGSEA. The CDR3 loop spans 14 amino acids. The chain's CDR3 is CSVLQDPNTGELFF. The DNA for the CDR3 is TGCAGCGTTTTACAGGACCCGAACACCGGGGAGCTGTTTTTT.

Only one count was recorded for this clonotype. The gene calls are TRBV7-2 and TRBJ1-1; 7 bases are shared with TRBD1. V shed 5 bases and J 3 bases; nucleotides not matched to a gene: 6. This CDR3 spans 14 amino acids. Germline V gene sequence: CDR1 SGHTA, CDR2 FQGNSA. The CDR3 DNA sequence: TGTGCCAGCAGCCTCACCCAGGGGGACACTGAAGCTTTCTTT. It translates to CASSLTQGDTEAFF.

The rearrangement joins TRBV20-1 to TRBJ2-1, with TRBD2 as a possible D gene (6 bases). V was clipped by 2 bases and J by 7 bases, with 12 bases between them. The germline V gene has CDR1 DFQATT and CDR2 SNEGSKA (reference sequence). CDR3 size: 13 residues. Here the CDR3 DNA reads TGCAGTGCTAGATCGGGGGTGGGTAATGAGCAGTTCTTC. This codes for CSARSGVGNEQFF.

The chain carries TRBV29-1 and TRBJ2-1; 10 bases are a match to TRBD1. CDR1 and CDR2 (germline): SQVTM, ANQGSEA. This CDR3 has 15 amino acids. V trimming: 2 bases; J trimming: 11 bases; junction bases outside the gene matches: 12. In DNA form, the CDR3 reads TGCAGCGTTGAACGGAGACAGGGGGCGGCGATGAAGCAGTTCTTC. This encodes CSVERRQGAAMKQFF.

V is TRBV30 and J is TRBJ2-5; TRBD2 might be the D (5 bases). The V and J ends lost 2 bases and 7 bases respectively, with 8 bases between them. This CDR3 has 11 residues. Germline CDR1 reads GTSNPN; CDR2 reads SVGIG (reference sequence). The CDR3 DNA follows: TGTGCCTGGAGTCCACGGGGGACCCAGTACTTC. Translating it yields CAWSPRGTQYF.

V usage is TRBV29-1 and J usage is TRBJ2-1; 12 bases align to TRBD2. Per germline, CDR1 SQVTM and CDR2 ANQGSEA. This CDR3 is built from 16 residues. The junction had 5 bases not matched to a gene; V was cut back by 4 bases and J by 1 base. CDR3 protein: CSVGRLAGASYNEQFF. The DNA for the CDR3 is TGCAGCGTTGGGAGACTAGCGGGGGCGTCCTACAATGAGCAGTTCTTC.

This chain connects TRBV3-1 to TRBJ2-1; 7 positions match TRBD2. V was clipped by 6 bases and J by 5 bases; unmatched bases: 7. This CDR3 comprises 14 residues. Germline V lookup: CDR1 LGHDT, CDR2 YNNKEL (reference sequence). The CDR3 is CASSVAGENNEQFF. The CDR3, as DNA: TGTGCCAGCAGTGTTGCGGGGGAGAACAATGAGCAGTTCTTC.

The J gene is TRBJ2-5, the V gene TRBV7-2; D is possibly TRBD2 (5 bases). Germline V lookup: CDR1 SGHTA, CDR2 FQGNSA. The V end lost 5 bases, the J end lost 5 bases, and 12 bases lay between the germline ends. This CDR3 comprises 13 residues. The CDR3 bases are TGTGCCAGCAGCCCCGGGATTAGGGAGACCCAGTACTTC. Protein: CASSPGIRETQYF.

The gene calls are TRBV10-3 and TRBJ1-2; possible D gene TRBD1, 5 bases. The germline V gene has CDR1 ENHRY and CDR2 SYGVKD. The CDR3 covers 12 residues. V lost 4 bases to trimming and J lost 12 bases, with 15 bases between them. CDR3 sequence: CAISVGGESHTF. CDR3 coding DNA: TGTGCCATCAGTGTTGGGGGGGAAAGTCACACCTTC.

The CDR3: CASGWDSPNTGELFF. Here the CDR3 DNA reads TGTGCCAGCGGGTGGGACAGCCCGAACACCGGGGAGCTGTTTTTT. The chain combines TRBV2 with TRBJ2-2; 7 positions match TRBD1. CDR3 length: 15 residues. J was trimmed by 0 bases and V by 8 bases; bases with no gene match: 6. Germline assignment: CDR1 SNHLY and CDR2 FYNNEI.

The chain uses TRBV29-1 and TRBJ1-1, with no clear D. CDR1 and CDR2 from the germline V gene are SQVTM and ANQGSEA. This CDR3 comprises 10 residues. Between the trimmed V and J ends, which lost 6 bases and 6 bases, there was a span of 8 bases. Here the CDR3 reads CSVHIPEAFF. For the CDR3, the DNA is TGCAGCGTGCACATCCCTGAAGCTTTCTTT.

The genes are TRBV6-5 and TRBJ2-7; no definite D call. The germline gives CDR1 MNHEY, CDR2 SVGAGI. V was shortened by 2 bases and J by 1 base, with 6 bases between the two germline ends. The CDR3 length is 13 residues. CDR3 region: CASSYHDSYEQYF. CDR3 DNA: TGTGCCAGCAGTTACCACGATTCCTACGAGCAGTACTTC.

The rearrangement uses TRBV20-1 and TRBJ1-5; D remains ambiguous. The CDR3 runs 15 residues. Germline V gene data show CDR1 as DFQATT and CDR2 as SNEGSKA (reference sequence). V was shortened by 2 bases and J by 0 bases, with 11 bases between the two germline ends. CDR3 bases: TGCAGTGCTAGACCTACCGACTATAGCAATCAGCCCCAGCATTTT. Translating it yields CSARPTDYSNQPQHF.

The J gene is TRBJ1-5, the V gene TRBV29-1; TRBD1 is a possible D gene (6 bases). The CDR3 sequence is 13 residues long. V lost 4 bases to trimming and J lost 0 bases, with 7 bases between them. Germline V gene sequence: CDR1 SQVTM, CDR2 ANQGSEA. The CDR3 nucleotides read TGCAGCGTTGCGACAGGTAGCAATCAGCCCCAGCATTTT. It yields the protein CSVATGSNQPQHF.

V and J are TRBV6-6 and TRBJ2-2; 7 bases are shared with TRBD1. Germline loops: CDR1 MNHNY, CDR2 SVGAGI (reference sequence). V was clipped by 8 bases and J by 1 base; unmatched bases: 7. CDR3 size: 15 residues. CDR3 sequence reads: CASRAQGVNTGELFF. The CDR3 DNA follows: TGTGCCAGCCGAGCCCAGGGGGTGAACACCGGGGAGCTGTTTTTT.

The rearrangement links TRBV28 to TRBJ1-2, with a tentative D call TRBD1 (5 bases). V lost 7 bases and J 4 bases, leaving 22 bases between the germline ends. The CDR3 length is 16 residues. Germline V gene sequence: CDR1 MDHEN, CDR2 SYDVKM. The CDR3 DNA reads TGTGCCAGCACCACGGGACTGTCCCCTTTAGTCTATGGCTACACCTTC. Its translation is CASTTGLSPLVYGYTF.

This clonotype was seen just once. The chain recombines TRBV20-1 with TRBJ2-3; D is unclear. The CDR3 has 15 residues. Germline loops: CDR1 DFQATT, CDR2 SNEGSKA (reference sequence). V lost 5 bases to trimming and J lost 5 bases, with 20 bases between them. The CDR3 DNA reads as TGCAGTGCTTCCACTCCGGGCCTAATGGGAGATACGCAGTATTTT. Amino acid sequence: CSASTPGLMGDTQYF.

This clonotype was seen a handful of times. The chain carries TRBV29-1 and TRBJ2-5, with TRBD2 matching 10 bases. Germline loops: CDR1 SQVTM, CDR2 ANQGSEA. After removal of 2 bases from V and 1 base from J, the junction contained 4 bases not matched to a gene. This CDR3 has 15 amino acids. CDR3 protein: CSVESSGGFQETQYF. The CDR3 DNA reads as TGCAGCGTTGAATCTAGCGGGGGATTCCAAGAGACCCAGTACTTC.

This sequence joins TRBV6-6 and TRBJ2-7, with D possibly being TRBD1 or TRBD2 (5 bases each). Trimming pared 6 bases from V and 3 bases from J, leaving 15 bases between. The CDR3 is made up of 14 amino acids. Germline lookup yields CDR1 MNHNY and CDR2 SVGAGI (reference sequence). CDR3 DNA: TGTGCCAGCAGCCTATCCGGGACCCTCTACGAGCAGTACGTC. It specifies CASSLSGTLYEQYV.